Shown below are 13 T cell receptor beta chains from a single sample sequenced in a study of tumor-infiltrating lymphocytes in primary liver carcinoma. Using a constant-region primer together with ProtoScript II reverse transcriptase, TCR beta cDNA was made from roughly 540 ng of total RNA. Three nested multiplex PCR rounds, a slightly modified ARM-PCR method, built the TCR beta libraries. PCR rounds one and two used TRBV1-TRBV30 forward primers with a C-beta reverse primer for 10 cycles each. TCRdb passed the multiplex PCR reads through MiXCR, listing each CDR3 protein once. The data contain 330,000 or so distinct CDR3 sequences, 65% of them singletons. The source of the blood RNA was unsorted whole blood, and germline DNA was extracted as well. Input material: peripheral blood. The receptors stem from a man between 35 and 55 years old with primary liver carcinoma and hepatitis B virus infection.

J is TRBJ1-3 and V is TRBV4-2, with TRBD1 matching over 9 bases. There are 19 residues in the CDR3. Germline V gene data show CDR1 as LGHNA and CDR2 as YNFKEQ. J was trimmed by 1 base and V by 4 bases; bases with no gene match: 14. For the CDR3, the DNA is TGTGCCAGCAGCCGCGCCGAGACAGGGGGTACCCAATCTGGAAACACCATATATTTT. Its translation: CASSRAETGGTQSGNTIYF.

The rearrangement links TRBV11-2 to TRBJ2-5; D not resolved. The germline gives CDR1 SGHAT, CDR2 FQNNGV. The CDR3 covers 15 residues. Trimming removed 9 bases at V and 3 bases at J, with 20 bases between. The CDR3 here is CASSPGYMEEETQYF. CDR3 in DNA: TGTGCCAGTAGCCCCGGATATATGGAAGAAGAGACCCAGTACTTC.

This chain joins TRBV29-1 and TRBJ2-5; 7 nucleotides line up with TRBD2. The ends lost 5 bases at V and 5 bases at J; junction bases unmatched: 8. The CDR3 consists of 13 residues. CDR1 SQVTM and CDR2 ANQGSEA come from the germline V gene. CDR3 region: CSVTVSGFETQYF. In nucleotides, the CDR3 is TGCAGCGTTACGGTTAGCGGGTTCGAGACCCAGTACTTC.

The chain links TRBV5-4 to TRBJ2-5; no clear D. Trimming stripped 4 bases from V and 5 bases from J, with 9 bases between. This CDR3 is 12 amino acids long. Per germline, CDR1 SGHNT and CDR2 YYREEE (reference sequence). The CDR3 region has the DNA TGTGCCAGCAGCCCGAGCTTGGAGACCCAGTACTTC. Protein product: CASSPSLETQYF.

This clonotype appeared once. At one boundary the junction diverges from the germline segment, which might be a read error. The chain joins TRBV11-2 to TRBJ2-1, with 12 positions matching TRBD2. Germline V CDR1 and CDR2: SGHAT, FQNNGV. This CDR3 contains 15 residues. This chain's CDR3 is CASSFLAGGRNEQYF. The DNA for the CDR3 is TGTGCCAGCAGCTTTCTAGCGGGAGGGAGGAATGAGCAGTATTTC.

In this sample, this clonotype turned up once. At one end the junction does not follow the germline gene, possibly because of a read error. The genes are TRBV11-2 and TRBJ2-5; D remains ambiguous. Germline assignment: CDR1 SGHAT and CDR2 FQNNGV. The CDR3 is 13 residues long. CDR3 region: CARSLGAQETQYF. In DNA, the CDR3 is TGTGCCAGGAGCTTAGGCGCCCAAGAAACCCAGTACTTC.

There are a few counts of this clonotype. The V gene is TRBV5-6, the J gene TRBJ1-4, with D unclear. Germline lookup yields CDR1 SGHDT and CDR2 YYEEEE. The CDR3 covers 15 residues. Trimming pared 4 bases from V and 5 bases from J, leaving 15 bases between. The chain's CDR3 is CASSPGPFPNEKLFF. The DNA of the CDR3 is TGTGCCAGCAGCCCAGGACCATTCCCCAATGAAAAACTGTTTTTT. Based on the CDR3 plus reference TRBV5-6 and TRBJ1-4, the full variable domain is DAGVTQSPTHLIKTRGQQVTLRCSPKSGHDTVSWYQQALGQGPQFIFQYYEEEERQRGNFPDRFSGHQFPNYSSELNVNALLLGDSALYLCASSPGPFPNEKLFFGSGTQLSVL.

This clonotype has only a few counts. The chain recombines TRBV24-1 with TRBJ2-7; possibly TRBD2 for D (6 bases). The V end lost 4 bases, the J end lost 0 bases, and 12 bases lay between the germline ends. CDR1 KGHDR and CDR2 SFDVKD come from the germline V gene. This CDR3 contains 15 residues. The chain's CDR3 is CATSDPRDSSYEQYF. CDR3 in DNA: TGTGCCACCAGTGACCCGCGGGACTCCTCCTACGAGCAGTACTTC.

As concerns this clonotype: The junction does not match germline at one end; this may be a read error. The V call is TRBV12-3 or TRBV12-4, the J call TRBJ2-1; 11 bases align to TRBD2. This CDR3 spans 13 amino acids. The CDR3 DNA is TGCGCCAGCAGTTTAGGAGGGCTAGCGGGAGGGTTCTTC. It codes for CASSLGGLAGGFF.

There are a few counts of this clonotype. The V gene is TRBV5-4, the J gene TRBJ2-1; perhaps TRBD1 as D (6 bases). The CDR3 extends over 15 amino acids. V lost 3 bases to trimming and J lost 5 bases, with 15 bases between them. The germline V gene encodes CDR1 SGHNT and CDR2 YYREEE (reference sequence). The CDR3 DNA sequence: TGTGCCAGCAGCTCTGGGTTTGGACAGAACAATGAGCAGTTCTTC. Protein sequence: CASSSGFGQNNEQFF.

The V call is TRBV14, the J call TRBJ2-7; D not certain. Germline loops: CDR1 SGHDN, CDR2 FVKESK. The V end was cut by 6 bases, the J end by 7 bases, with 16 bases between. This CDR3 is built from 13 residues. In nucleotides, the CDR3 is TGTGCCAGCAGTCTGGGTGGGGTCCAAGAGCAGTACTTC. Its protein is CASSLGGVQEQYF.

In the case of this clonotype: One base away lies a much larger clone, so this may be a sequencing read error. The chain couples TRBV6-1 to TRBJ1-4; no definite D call. Germline V gene sequence: CDR1 MNHNS, CDR2 SASEGT. The germline V and J ends were trimmed by 6 bases and 0 bases, with 11 bases remaining between them. The CDR3 extends over 15 amino acids. The DNA for the CDR3 is TGTGCCAGCAGAAGAGGGTCGGCAACTAATGAAAAACTGTTTTTT. Protein sequence: CASRRGSATNEKLFF.

The chain is built from TRBV11-2 and TRBJ1-1; TRBD1 matches 10 bases. The junction had 8 bases not matched to a gene; V was cut back by 5 bases and J by 5 bases. From germline, CDR1 is SGHAT and CDR2 FQNNGV. The CDR3 has 15 residues. The CDR3 nucleotides read TGTGCCAGCAGCAGGGACAGGGGTAAGAAGACTGAAGCTTTCTTT. It codes for CASSRDRGKKTEAFF.